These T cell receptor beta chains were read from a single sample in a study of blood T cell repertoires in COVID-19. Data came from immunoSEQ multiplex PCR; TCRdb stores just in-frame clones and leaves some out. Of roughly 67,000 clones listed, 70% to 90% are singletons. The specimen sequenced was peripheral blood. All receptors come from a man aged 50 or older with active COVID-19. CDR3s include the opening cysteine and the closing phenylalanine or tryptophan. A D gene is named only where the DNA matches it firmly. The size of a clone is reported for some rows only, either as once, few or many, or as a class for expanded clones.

CASMSISGNTIYF,TGTGCCAGCATGAGCATCTCTGGAAACACCATATATTTT,NA,TRBV6-6,once,TRBJ1-3
CASSLPGQHEQFF,TGTGCCAGCAGCTTACCGGGTCAGCATGAGCAGTTCTTC,NA,TRBV9,few,TRBJ2-1
CASSNRWDSEETNYGYTF,TGTGCCAGCAGCAACAGGTGGGACAGCGAAGAAACTAACTATGGCTACACCTTC,TRBD1,TRBV2,NA,TRBJ1-2
CASSQETGGEETQYF,TGTGCCAGCTCACAGGAGACAGGGGGCGAAGAGACCCAGTACTTC,TRBD1,TRBV18,NA,TRBJ2-5
CASSHGTSSSYEQYF,TGTGCCAGCTCACACGGGACATCCAGCTCCTACGAGCAGTACTTC,NA,TRBV18,NA,TRBJ2-7
CASSYGQGATDEQFF,TGTGCCAGCAGCTACGGACAGGGGGCTACGGATGAGCAGTTCTTC,TRBD1,TRBV7-3,NA,TRBJ2-1
CASSGQTAGETQYF,TGTGCCAGTTCTGGACAGACGGCAGGGGAGACCCAGTACTTC,NA,TRBV11-3,NA,TRBJ2-5
CASVGTDLINTGELFF,TGTGCCAGTGTAGGGACAGACTTAATCAATACCGGGGAGCTGTTTTTT,TRBD1,TRBV19,NA,TRBJ2-2
CASSQAGQGETQYF,TGTGCCAGCAGCCAAGCCGGTCAGGGGGAGACCCAGTACTTC,NA,TRBV3-1/TRBV3-2,once,TRBJ2-5
CASSDLGADEKLFF,TGTGCCAGCAGTGATCTGGGGGCGGACGAAAAACTGTTTTTT,NA,TRBV2,NA,TRBJ1-4
CASSVQGAKNTEAFF,TGCGCCAGCAGCGTACAGGGGGCGAAGAACACTGAAGCTTTCTTT,TRBD1,TRBV5-1,NA,TRBJ1-1
CASSARLAGDTGELFF,TGTGCCAGCAGCGCTAGACTAGCGGGGGACACCGGGGAGCTGTTTTTT,TRBD2,TRBV9,few,TRBJ2-2
CASSLAGTQPQHF,TGTGCCAGCAGCTTGGCGGGAACTCAGCCCCAGCATTTT,NA,TRBV5-6,NA,TRBJ1-5
CASKGQGSNQPQHF,TGTGCCAGCAAGGGACAGGGGAGCAATCAGCCCCAGCATTTT,TRBD1,TRBV6-6,NA,TRBJ1-5
CASSSGTSGRDEQFF,TGTGCCAGCAGCTCCGGGACTAGCGGGAGGGATGAGCAGTTCTTC,TRBD2,TRBV9,NA,TRBJ2-1
CASTQKFSSGRLYRGELFF,TGTGCCAGTACCCAGAAGTTTTCTAGCGGGAGGCTCTATCGCGGGGAGCTGTTTTTT,TRBD2,TRBV19,NA,TRBJ2-2
CASSPGGWGQPQHF,TGTGCCAGCAGCCCGGGGGGTTGGGGTCAGCCCCAGCATTTT,NA,TRBV3-1/TRBV3-2,NA,TRBJ1-5
CASSLGAGTEAFF,TGTGCCAGCAGCTTGGGAGCCGGGACTGAAGCTTTCTTT,NA,TRBV7-9,NA,TRBJ1-1
CATSFQGLLVDTQYF,TGTGCCACCAGTTTTCAGGGGCTCCTTGTGGATACGCAGTATTTT,NA,TRBV15,NA,TRBJ2-3
CASSQRQINQPQHF,TGCGCCAGTAGCCAACGACAGATCAATCAGCCCCAGCATTTT,NA,TRBV19,NA,TRBJ1-5
CASSRARGGLDGYTF,TGTGCCAGCAGCCGTGCAAGGGGCGGTCTCGATGGCTACACCTTC,NA,TRBV4-2,NA,TRBJ1-2
CSGTDTGGDEKLFF,TGCAGCGGTACGGATACAGGGGGCGATGAAAAACTGTTTTTT,TRBD1,TRBV29-1,NA,TRBJ1-4
CASSPQGGNQPQHF,TGTGCCAGCTCACCGCAAGGGGGAAATCAGCCCCAGCATTTT,NA,TRBV18,NA,TRBJ1-5
CASSGDRGRTGNTIYF,TGTGCCAGCAGTGGTGACAGGGGTCGTACTGGAAACACCATATATTTT,TRBD1,TRBV6-4,NA,TRBJ1-3
CASSLDRLSGNTIYF,TGTGCCAGCAGCCTAGACCGTCTCTCTGGAAACACCATATATTTT,NA,TRBV6-5,NA,TRBJ1-3
CASSHSPGQGISGYTF,TGCGCCAGCAGCCACTCCCCGGGACAGGGGATTAGTGGCTACACCTTC,TRBD1,TRBV4-1,NA,TRBJ1-2
CASSKKFGGTAYGYTF,TGTGCCAGCAGCAAGAAATTTGGGGGGACGGCCTATGGCTACACCTTC,NA,TRBV5-5,NA,TRBJ1-2
CASSPETGAGGYTF,TGCGCCAGCAGCCCTGAGACAGGGGCTGGGGGCTACACCTTC,TRBD1,TRBV5-1,NA,TRBJ1-2
CASPDRTTQPQHF,TGTGCCAGCCCCGACAGAACGACTCAGCCCCAGCATTTT,NA,TRBV6-4,NA,TRBJ1-5
CASSATSGYNEQFF,TGTGCCAGCAGCGCGACTAGCGGTTACAATGAGCAGTTCTTC,TRBD2,TRBV5-4,NA,TRBJ2-1
CASSLRGQDGYTF,TGTGCCAGCAGCCTCAGGGGGCAGGATGGCTACACCTTC,TRBD1,TRBV7-2,NA,TRBJ1-2
CASSLESAHSYEQYF,TGCGCCAGCAGCTTGGAATCAGCGCACTCCTACGAGCAGTACTTC,NA,TRBV5-1,NA,TRBJ2-7
CASSLQVYNEQFF,TGTGCCAGCAGCTTACAGGTCTACAATGAGCAGTTCTTC,NA,TRBV9,NA,TRBJ2-1
CASSPLVSGQGAHSNQPQHF,TGTGCCAGCAGCCCACTAGTATCGGGACAGGGGGCCCATAGCAATCAGCCCCAGCATTTT,NA,TRBV21-1,NA,TRBJ1-5
CASSLDPGLIYEQYF,TGTGCCAGCAGCTTGGATCCGGGACTGATCTACGAGCAGTACTTC,NA,TRBV5-6,NA,TRBJ2-7
CASLGRDLTGELFF,TGTGCCAGCCTCGGTCGGGATTTGACCGGGGAGCTGTTTTTT,NA,TRBV18,NA,TRBJ2-2
CASSQDSRANYGYTF,TGTGCCAGCAGCCAAGACAGTCGAGCTAACTATGGCTACACCTTC,NA,TRBV7-3,NA,TRBJ1-2
CASSLMQVTEAFF,TGTGCCAGCAGCTTAATGCAGGTAACTGAAGCTTTCTTT,NA,TRBV7-2,NA,TRBJ1-1
CASSLGAGGGTEQFF,TGCGCCAGCAGCTTGGGTGCGGGAGGGGGTACTGAGCAGTTCTTC,TRBD2,TRBV5-1,once,TRBJ2-1
CASSLTSGGYNEQFF,TGTGCCAGCAGCTTGACTAGCGGGGGGTACAATGAGCAGTTCTTC,TRBD2,TRBV11-3,NA,TRBJ2-1
CASRPGTLTYEQYF,TGTGCCAGCAGGCCCGGGACACTTACTTACGAGCAGTACTTC,NA,TRBV28,NA,TRBJ2-7
CASSSGDGNTIYF,TGCGCCAGCAGCTCCGGGGATGGAAACACCATATATTTT,NA,TRBV5-1,NA,TRBJ1-3
CASTTGGGQPQHF,TGTGCCAGCACAACAGGGGGCGGACAGCCCCAGCATTTT,TRBD1,TRBV12-3/TRBV12-4,NA,TRBJ1-5
CASSPPGQGVMTYGYTF,TGTGCCAGCAGTCCCCCGGGACAGGGGGTCATGACTTATGGCTACACCTTC,TRBD1,TRBV6-6,once,TRBJ1-2
CASSLRLAAYNEQFF,TGTGCCAGCAGCTTAAGACTAGCGGCATACAATGAGCAGTTCTTC,TRBD2,TRBV7-8,NA,TRBJ2-1
CASRRTLYTGELFF,TGTGCCAGCAGGAGGACATTATACACCGGGGAGCTGTTTTTT,NA,TRBV6-5,NA,TRBJ2-2
CASSEAPGKSYEQYF,TGTGCCAGCAGTGAAGCGCCGGGGAAGTCCTACGAGCAGTACTTC,NA,TRBV6-1,NA,TRBJ2-7
CSVRGQGPLSQYF,TGCAGCGTTAGGGGTCAGGGGCCACTTTCGCAGTACTTC,NA,TRBV29-1,NA,TRBJ2-7
CASSDGGTQASPLHF,TGTGCCAGCAGTGATGGCGGGACCCAAGCTTCACCCCTCCACTTT,NA,TRBV6-4,NA,TRBJ1-6
CASSLGGLGETQYF,TGCGCCAGCAGCTTGGGCGGGCTTGGAGAGACCCAGTACTTC,NA,TRBV5-1,NA,TRBJ2-5
CASSQSLADGEQFF,TGTGCCAGCAGTCAGTCGCTAGCTGACGGTGAGCAGTTCTTC,NA,TRBV7-2,once,TRBJ2-1
CASSDFSGGADTQYF,TGTGCCAGCAGTGATTTTAGCGGGGGGGCAGATACGCAGTATTTT,TRBD2,TRBV6-1,NA,TRBJ2-3
CSAREQFEQYF,TGCAGTGCTAGGGAGCAATTCGAGCAGTACTTC,NA,TRBV20-1,once,TRBJ2-7
CASSPRGGSTKNIQYF,TGTGCCAGCAGCCCTCGGGGGGGATCAACCAAAAACATTCAGTACTTC,TRBD2,TRBV27,NA,TRBJ2-4
CARSLRGFEKLFF,TGTGCCAGAAGCTTACGGGGTTTTGAAAAACTGTTTTTT,NA,TRBV7-5,NA,TRBJ1-4
CASSLSSGGNIQYF,TGTGCCAGCAGCTTAAGCTCAGGGGGAAACATTCAGTACTTC,TRBD1,TRBV7-2,NA,TRBJ2-4